These 16 T cell receptor beta chains were all obtained from the same sample, sequenced in a study of blood T cell repertoires in COVID-19. The table came from immunoSEQ multiplex PCR; TCRdb's copy has only in-frame clones and leaves some out. The table lists about 240,000 clones, roughly 88% of them singletons. What was sequenced was peripheral blood. The receptors stem from a woman under 40 with acute or convalescent COVID-19.

A single count supports this clone. CDR3 loop: CATRRDREAPGELFF. CDR3 bases: TGCGCCACCAGAAGGGACAGGGAAGCCCCCGGGGAGCTGTTTTTT. The genes are TRBV10-1 and TRBJ2-2, with TRBD1 matching over 9 bases. Per germline, CDR1 WNHNN and CDR2 SYGVQD (reference sequence). This CDR3 contains 15 residues. J lost 6 bases, V lost 10 bases, and 12 bases had no gene match.

The chain links TRBV2 to TRBJ2-7; no firm D call. The CDR3 is 11 residues long. Per germline, CDR1 SNHLY and CDR2 FYNNEI. Trimming cost V 5 bases and J 5 bases, with 7 bases left between them. CDR3 protein: CASSPFHEQYF. CDR3 sequence (DNA): TGTGCCAGCAGTCCCTTCCACGAGCAGTACTTC.

The chain uses TRBV5-1 and TRBJ1-4, with a weak D call TRBD1 (6 bases). This CDR3 region has 14 residues. Germline CDR1 SGHRS, CDR2 YFSETQ. The V gene lost 4 bases and the J gene lost 4 bases, with 11 bases spanning the gap. DNA for the CDR3: TGCGCCAGCAGCCTGGGACATATTAATGAAAAACTGTTTTTT. It encodes CASSLGHINEKLFF.

In its sample, this clone was seen once. The chain joins TRBV6-5 to TRBJ2-7; the D is unclear. This CDR3 region has 13 residues. Germline V lookup: CDR1 MNHEY, CDR2 SVGAGI. V was clipped by 5 bases and J by 0 bases, with 8 bases between them. CDR3 sequence reads: CASSPRSSYEQYF. Here the CDR3 DNA reads TGTGCCAGCAGTCCCCGGAGCTCCTACGAGCAGTACTTC.

The gene calls are TRBV7-2 and TRBJ2-2; D not certain. The CDR3 totals 15 residues. The germline gives CDR1 SGHTA, CDR2 FQGNSA. Trimming removed 1 base from V and 0 bases from J, with 6 bases in between. CDR3 coding DNA: TGTGCCAGCAGCTTAGTACGGTCGAACACCGGGGAGCTGTTTTTT. Translating gives CASSLVRSNTGELFF.

The V and J genes are TRBV10-3 and TRBJ1-2; D perhaps matches TRBD1 (6 bases). V was pared by 2 bases and J by 1 base, with 8 bases between. Germline CDR1 ENHRY, CDR2 SYGVKD. This CDR3 has 14 residues. CDR3 sequence reads: CAISEAGDNYGYTF. The CDR3 DNA reads TGTGCCATCAGTGAGGCAGGGGATAACTATGGCTACACCTTC.

J is TRBJ2-7 and V is TRBV5-6, with TRBD1 matching 9 bases. J gave up 3 bases and V 4 bases, and 17 bases lay outside the gene matches. This CDR3 is 18 amino acids long. Per the germline V gene, CDR1 is SGHDT and CDR2 is YYEEEE. CDR3 region: CASSQVEFAGQGIYEQYF. The CDR3 DNA reads as TGTGCCAGCAGCCAAGTGGAGTTCGCGGGACAGGGAATCTACGAGCAGTACTTC.

The gene calls are TRBV10-1 and TRBJ2-3; possible D gene TRBD1, 6 bases. V was cut by 2 bases and J by 3 bases, with 12 bases left in between. The germline V gene has CDR1 WNHNN and CDR2 SYGVQD (reference sequence). This CDR3 has 15 amino acids. The DNA for the CDR3 is TGCGCCAGCAGTGAGGGGGCAGGGGATACAGATACGCAGTATTTT. It encodes CASSEGAGDTDTQYF.

The J gene is TRBJ2-3, the V gene TRBV5-4; TRBD2 matches at 8 bases. Germline V gene data show CDR1 as SGHNT and CDR2 as YYREEE (reference sequence). The CDR3 totals 15 residues. The V gene end was trimmed by 3 bases and the J gene end by 4 bases; junction bases not matched to a gene: 7. The CDR3 bases are TGTGCCAGCAGCTCCTTGACTAGCGTAGCAGATACGCAGTATTTT. It codes for CASSSLTSVADTQYF.

The V gene is TRBV3-1 (or the pseudogene TRBV3-2), the J gene TRBJ1-2, with D possibly being TRBD1 (6 bases). Germline CDR1 is LGHDT and CDR2 is YNNKEL (reference sequence). The CDR3 sequence is 13 residues long. V gave up 3 bases and J gave up 4 bases, with 9 bases separating them. The chain's CDR3 is CASSQGASYGYTF. The CDR3 nucleotides read TGTGCCAGCAGCCAGGGGGCCTCCTATGGCTACACCTTC.

This clone has a handful of counts. This chain links TRBV30 with TRBJ2-6; tentative D call: TRBD1 (5 bases). The V end lost 0 bases, the J end lost 3 bases, and 18 bases lay between the germline ends. This CDR3 has 18 residues. Germline V gives CDR1 GTSNPN, CDR2 SVGIG (reference sequence). CDR3 sequence reads: CAWSVLWGRDRGANVLTF. The CDR3 DNA reads TGTGCCTGGAGTGTACTCTGGGGCAGGGATCGTGGGGCCAACGTCCTGACTTTC.

This rearrangement joins TRBV21-1 to TRBJ2-3; TRBD1 is the table's D call and was not checked against the DNA. TRBV21-1 has pseudogene status. The CDR3 loop spans 16 amino acids. Here the CDR3 DNA reads TGTGCCAGCAGCAATGAGGGGGCGGATAGCACAGATACGCAGTATTTT. It yields the protein CASSNEGADSTDTQYF.

For the CDR3, the DNA is TGTGCCACCCAGGGGGTTATCGGGGAGCTGTTTTTT. It specifies CATQGVIGELFF. The chain recombines TRBV11-3 with TRBJ2-2, with 7 bases lining up with TRBD1. With 10 bases clipped from V and 7 bases from J, the junction kept 6 bases outside the gene matches. Germline lookup yields CDR1 SGHNT and CDR2 YENEEA. CDR3 length: 12 residues. The whole variable domain, remainder taken from reference TRBV11-3 and TRBJ2-2, is EAGVVQSPRYKIIEKKQPVAFWCNPISGHNTLYWYLQNLGQGPELLIRYENEEAVDDSQLPKDRFSAERLKGVDSTLKIQPAELGDSAVYLCATQGVIGELFFGEGSRLTVL.

J is TRBJ2-2 and V is TRBV20-1, with D tentatively TRBD2 (5 bases). Germline-derived CDR1 and CDR2 are DFQATT and SNEGSKA (reference sequence). The CDR3 is 14 residues long. The ends were cut back, 3 bases at V and 3 bases at J, with 11 bases in the middle. CDR3 in DNA: TGCAGTGCTAGTCATGGGGAGTACACCGGGGAGCTGTTTTTT. This codes for CSASHGEYTGELFF.

This clone was counted many times. V gene TRBV4-1 combines with J gene TRBJ2-2, with a weak D call TRBD2 (6 bases). The germline V gene has CDR1 MGHRA and CDR2 YSYEKL. This CDR3 has 18 residues. Trimming shortened V by 3 bases and J by 1 base, and 18 bases separated the two germline ends. Here the CDR3 DNA reads TGCGCCAGCAGCCAGGTCGGTGTGCGGGAAGAGAACACCGGGGAGCTGTTTTTT. Protein: CASSQVGVREENTGELFF.

This clone is a singleton in its sample. V usage is TRBV5-4 and J usage is TRBJ2-7, with 9 bases matching TRBD2. CDR3 size: 16 residues. Trimming at V came to 2 bases and at J to 4 bases, leaving 10 bases not matched to a gene. Germline CDR1 and CDR2: SGHNT and YYREEE (reference sequence). CDR3 loop: CASSFGGSGRSYEQYF. The CDR3 nucleotides are TGTGCCAGCAGCTTTGGGGGTAGCGGGAGATCTTACGAGCAGTACTTC.